Below, 4 T cell receptor beta chains from the same sample are listed, as sequenced in a study of cytomegalovirus exposure and HLA in healthy donors. Primers for the PCR totalled 60 Vbeta and 13 Jbeta. Method: immunoSEQ multiplex PCR; TCRdb's copy keeps in-frame clones and lacks some. In the table there are about 260,000 clones, under 80% of which are singletons. Sequenced sample: PBMCs. Receptor source: a female donor in good health and CMV-seronegative.

The chain employs TRBV5-4 and TRBJ2-3; TRBD2 matches at 12 bases. Germline values: CDR1 SGHNT, CDR2 YYREEE (reference sequence). With V trimmed by 3 bases and J by 6 bases, 14 bases remained unmatched. The CDR3 spans 18 residues. The CDR3 here is CASSSPWTSGTLGDTQYF. The CDR3, as DNA: TGTGCCAGCAGCTCCCCTTGGACTAGCGGGACCCTTGGCGATACGCAGTATTTT. Drawing the rest from reference TRBV5-4 and TRBJ2-3, the complete variable domain is ETGVTQSPTHLIKTRGQQVTLRCSSQSGHNTVSWYQQALGQGPQFIFQYYREEENGRGNFPPRFSGLQFPNYSSELNVNALELDDSALYLCASSSPWTSGTLGDTQYFGPGTRLTVL.

The rearrangement uses TRBV6-5 and TRBJ2-4; the D gene is possibly TRBD1 (5 bases). The germline gives CDR1 MNHEY, CDR2 SVGAGI. The CDR3 is 15 amino acids. Trimming removed 4 bases at V and 4 bases at J, with 14 bases between. The CDR3 DNA sequence: TGTGCCAGCAGTTCCCCCATGAGACAGAAAAACATTCAGTACTTC. Translation gives CASSSPMRQKNIQYF.

V is TRBV4-1 and J is TRBJ2-7; TRBD2 matches 7 bases. V trimming: 1 base; J trimming: 0 bases; junction bases outside the gene matches: 9. This CDR3 comprises 17 residues. Germline assignment: CDR1 MGHRA and CDR2 YSYEKL. For the CDR3, the DNA is TGCGCCAGCAGCCAAGTGATGGAGTCTAGCGGCTCCTACGAGCAGTACTTC. It translates to CASSQVMESSGSYEQYF.

V usage is TRBV2 and J usage is TRBJ1-2; TRBD1 matches at 7 bases. Germline loops: CDR1 SNHLY, CDR2 FYNNEI. The V and J ends lost 4 bases and 4 bases, in that order; junction bases with no gene match: 3. The CDR3 totals 13 residues. CDR3 sequence: CASSGDSTYGYTF. In DNA form, the CDR3 reads TGTGCCAGCAGTGGGGACAGCACCTATGGCTACACCTTC.